The T cell receptor (beta chain) described here comes from a study of blood T cell repertoires in COVID-19. Study-wide background: Samples of COVID-19 (acute and convalescent) were obtained from the United States, Italy and Spain. PBMCs, B-cell-depleted T cells, or T cells were the source of the cDNA or gDNA that made up the material.

Germline V gene lookup returns CDR1 ENHRY and CDR2 SYGVKD. The CDR3 covers 15 residues. The V and J ends lost 5 bases and 3 bases respectively, with 15 bases between them. Sequenced by immunoSEQ multiplex PCR; TCRdb stores in-frame clones only, minus some. The table lists some 160,000 clones, more than 75% of them singletons. The rearrangement uses TRBV10-3 and TRBJ2-3; D is perhaps TRBD1 (6 bases). The sequence was obtained from a woman aged 50 to 60 with acute or convalescent COVID-19. The source material was peripheral blood. CDR3 region: CAISSGVLGTDTQYF. The CDR3 DNA follows: TGTGCCATCAGTTCAGGGGTTCTCGGGACAGATACGCAGTATTTT.